The 23 T cell receptor beta chains below come from one sample, sequenced in a study of T cell responses to AZD1222 COVID-19 vaccine (dated by TCRdb to 2020 to 2022). The intended sense of this specimen's time point label: baseline before first vaccination. Library preparation employed the immunoSEQ multiplex PCR assay. TCRdb retrieved this table from immuneACCESS and kept in-frame rearrangements only. Not all clones are present; in checked studies, unresolved V genes account for under half, and no reason is known for the remainder. Recorded for this sample are around 100,000 clones; about 95% of them occurred a single time. In total, the top ten clones hold approximately 2.2% of the sample. The sample was peripheral blood, taken on day 0 of AZD1222 vaccination. These receptors were taken from an adult in good health.

The V gene is TRBV3-1 (or the pseudogene TRBV3-2), the J gene TRBJ1-3; D not certain. Germline loops: CDR1 LGHDT, CDR2 YNNKEL (reference sequence). Trimming took off 4 bases at V and 0 bases at J, with 10 bases between the two ends. The CDR3 totals 15 residues. DNA of the CDR3: TGTGCCAGCAGCCTCCTCAGCCCCTCTGGAAACACCATATATTTT. This translates into CASSLLSPSGNTIYF.

For the CDR3, the DNA is TGTGCCAGTAGTGCCGACAGGGGGAGGACTGAAGCTTTCTTT. This translates into CASSADRGRTEAFF. The genes are TRBV19 and TRBJ1-1, with 9 bases matching TRBD1. This CDR3 is 14 amino acids long. Germline values: CDR1 LNHDA, CDR2 SQIVND (reference sequence). V shed 5 bases and J 5 bases; nucleotides not matched to a gene: 6. Supplemented by reference TRBV19 and TRBJ1-1, the full variable domain reads DGGITQSPKYLFRKEGQNVTLSCEQNLNHDAMYWYRQDPGQGLRLIYYSQIVNDFQKGDIAEGYSVSREKKESFPLTVTSAQKNPTAFYLCASSADRGRTEAFFGQGTRLTVV.

V usage is TRBV19 and J usage is TRBJ1-5, with a possible D match to TRBD1 (5 bases). V lost 1 base, J lost 12 bases, and 16 bases lay in between. The germline gives CDR1 LNHDA, CDR2 SQIVND (reference sequence). This CDR3 is 14 amino acids long. This chain's CDR3 is CASSIGVRAQGQHF. As DNA, the CDR3 is TGTGCCAGTAGTATAGGCGTTCGGGCCCAGGGCCAGCATTTT.

The chain employs TRBV27 and TRBJ2-7, with D perhaps matching TRBD2 (5 bases). This CDR3 contains 16 residues. CDR1 and CDR2 (germline): MNHEY, SMNVEV (reference sequence). V lost 6 bases to trimming and J lost 4 bases, with 22 bases between them. CDR3 residues: CASSLLPNGIAYEQYF. DNA of the CDR3: TGTGCCAGCAGCTTACTTCCCAACGGGATAGCGTACGAGCAGTACTTC.

The chain combines TRBV2 with TRBJ1-1; no definite D call. Deletions cut 4 bases from V and 4 bases from J, with 13 bases between. There are 14 residues in the CDR3. Per germline, CDR1 SNHLY and CDR2 FYNNEI. CDR3 in DNA: TGTGCCAGCAGTGGTTTGGGGTCTGGCACTGAAGCTTTCTTT. This encodes CASSGLGSGTEAFF.

The chain combines TRBV5-1 with TRBJ1-1; 8 nucleotides agree with TRBD1. J lost 11 bases, V lost 4 bases, and 7 bases had no gene match. The germline V gene encodes CDR1 SGHRS and CDR2 YFSETQ. CDR3 length equals 12 residues. Here the CDR3 DNA reads TGCGCCAGCAGCAGCACGACAGGGGACGCTTTCTTT. Protein: CASSSTTGDAFF.

The chain combines TRBV3-1 (or the pseudogene TRBV3-2) with TRBJ1-4; 11 bases agree with TRBD1. The CDR3 is 16 amino acids. V gave up 4 bases and J gave up 7 bases; unmatched junction bases: 8. Germline assignment: CDR1 LGHDT and CDR2 YNNKEL (reference sequence). The CDR3 is CASSRVDRGLGEKLFF. CDR3 nucleotides: TGTGCCAGCAGCCGAGTGGACAGGGGGCTCGGTGAAAAACTGTTTTTT.

The chain uses TRBV3-1 (or the pseudogene TRBV3-2) and TRBJ1-2; tentatively, D is TRBD1 (6 bases). V lost 0 bases to trimming and J lost 8 bases, with 22 bases between them. The CDR3 is 17 residues long. Looked up from germline, CDR1 is LGHDT and CDR2 is YNNKEL (reference sequence). The CDR3 here is CASSQDHNRGAIGGYTF. The CDR3 coding sequence is TGTGCCAGCAGCCAAGATCATAATCGGGGGGCAATAGGCGGCTACACCTTC.

The J gene is TRBJ2-1, the V gene TRBV28; 12 bases agree with TRBD2. V shed 5 bases, J shed 7 bases, and the junction held 9 bases outside the gene matches. The CDR3 has 16 amino acids. Germline V lookup: CDR1 MDHEN, CDR2 SYDVKM. The CDR3 DNA follows: TGTGCCAGCAGTGACTCTAGCGGGAGGGCAAGGAATGAGCAGTTCTTC. It codes for CASSDSSGRARNEQFF.

The chain joins TRBV19 to TRBJ1-1, with D perhaps TRBD1 (6 bases). Germline CDR1 and CDR2: LNHDA and SQIVND (reference sequence). V lost 4 bases, J lost 1 base, and 13 bases lay in between. The CDR3 contains 15 residues. The CDR3 is CASSTGRGANTEAFF. CDR3 sequence (DNA): TGTGCCAGTAGTACCGGGAGGGGGGCGAACACTGAAGCTTTCTTT.

This chain joins TRBV5-8 and TRBJ2-5; TRBD2 matches 7 bases. CDR3 size: 15 residues. Germline V gene lookup returns CDR1 SGHTS and CDR2 YDEGEE. The J segment lost 4 bases and the V segment lost 4 bases, leaving 10 bases of the junction unmatched. The CDR3 sequence: CASSTGGASGETQYF. CDR3 coding DNA: TGTGCCAGCAGCACGGGCGGTGCTAGCGGAGAGACCCAGTACTTC. The full variable domain, rest sourced from reference TRBV5-8 and TRBJ2-5, is EAGVTQSPTHLIKTRGQQATLRCSPISGHTSVYWYQQALGLGLQFLLWYDEGEERNRGNFPPRFSGRQFPNYSSELNVNALELEDSALYLCASSTGGASGETQYFGPGTRLLVL.

The rearrangement links TRBV2 to TRBJ2-2; 8 bases are a match to TRBD1. With 7 bases clipped from V and 2 bases from J, the junction kept 6 bases outside the gene matches. CDR3 length equals 15 residues. Germline CDR1 reads SNHLY; CDR2 reads FYNNEI. In DNA, the CDR3 is TGTGCCAGCACCAAGGACAGGGAAAACACCGGGGAGCTGTTTTTT. Amino acid sequence: CASTKDRENTGELFF.

This clone occurred once. The J gene is TRBJ1-1, the V gene TRBV5-4, with TRBD1 matching 7 bases. V lost 7 bases and J lost 1; bases outside the gene matches: 7. The CDR3 has 14 residues. Per germline, CDR1 SGHNT and CDR2 YYREEE (reference sequence). The CDR3 DNA follows: TGTGCCAGCTTACAGGGGCCGACGAACACTGAAGCTTTCTTT. It is translated as CASLQGPTNTEAFF.

This clone was seen only a few times. The genes are TRBV9 and TRBJ2-1; 7 positions match TRBD2. Trimming took 0 bases from V and 10 from J; bases not matched to a gene: 4. The CDR3 extends over 13 amino acids. Germline V CDR1 and CDR2: SGDLS, YYNGEE. CDR3 loop: CASSVETSLEQFF. The CDR3 nucleotides are TGTGCCAGCAGCGTAGAGACTAGCCTAGAGCAGTTCTTC.

This clone was observed once. This chain joins TRBV9 and TRBJ2-1, with 8 nucleotides matching TRBD2. After removal of 3 bases from V and 4 bases from J, the junction contained 6 bases not matched to a gene. CDR1 is SGDLS, CDR2 YYNGEE, per germline. This CDR3 has 15 amino acids. The CDR3 coding sequence is TGTGCCAGCAGCGCCCGTCGCGGGGGGTACAATGAGCAGTTCTTC. It encodes CASSARRGGYNEQFF.

In nucleotides, the CDR3 is TGTGCCAGCAGGGTCAGGGAGAACACTGAAGCTTTCTTT. This encodes CASRVRENTEAFF. The chain recombines TRBV2 with TRBJ1-1; perhaps TRBD1 as D (5 bases). The V gene's germline CDR1 is SNHLY and CDR2 FYNNEI. The CDR3 is 13 amino acids. Trimming stripped 6 bases from V and 1 base from J, with 9 bases between.

The chain recombines TRBV7-8 with TRBJ1-6, with 10 nucleotides matching TRBD1. The CDR3 covers 13 residues. With 10 bases clipped from V and 6 bases from J, the junction kept 3 bases outside the gene matches. Germline values: CDR1 SGHVS, CDR2 FQNEAQ. CDR3 sequence reads: CATWTGGNSPLHF. CDR3 coding DNA: TGTGCCACTTGGACAGGGGGTAATTCACCCCTCCACTTT.

J is TRBJ1-2 and V is TRBV3-1 (or the pseudogene TRBV3-2), with D maybe TRBD1 (5 bases). The germline V gene encodes CDR1 LGHDT and CDR2 YNNKEL (reference sequence). The germline V and J ends were trimmed by 2 bases and 6 bases, with 16 bases remaining between them. The CDR3 contains 15 residues. CDR3 sequence (DNA): TGTGCCAGCAGCCAACCACAGGTGGGCAGGGATGGCTACACCTTC. It is translated as CASSQPQVGRDGYTF.

The J gene is TRBJ2-1, the V gene TRBV4-2; TRBD2 matches 14 bases. The germline CDR1 and CDR2 sequences are LGHNA and YNFKEQ. This CDR3 is 21 amino acids long. The V segment lost 4 bases and the J segment 0 bases; nucleotides outside the gene matches: 14. DNA for the CDR3: TGTGCCAGCAGCCCCGGCCCTGGACTAGCGGGGGGCCGGGGCTCCTACAATGAGCAGTTCTTC. It is translated as CASSPGPGLAGGRGSYNEQFF.

The rearrangement joins TRBV5-5 to TRBJ1-1; 8 bases line up with TRBD1. Germline V gives CDR1 SGHKS, CDR2 YYEKEE (reference sequence). Trimming took 3 bases from V and 0 from J; bases not matched to a gene: 4. The CDR3 has 15 residues. CDR3: CASSSGTGLNTEAFF. The DNA of the CDR3 is TGTGCCAGCAGCTCGGGGACAGGTTTGAACACTGAAGCTTTCTTT.

V gene TRBV27 combines with J gene TRBJ2-2, with TRBD2 matching 11 bases. J lost 1 base, V lost 6 bases, and 1 base had no gene match. The CDR3 sequence is 15 residues long. Germline CDR1 MNHEY, CDR2 SMNVEV (reference sequence). In nucleotides, the CDR3 is TGTGCCAGCAGCCTAGCGGGGGGGAACACCGGGGAGCTGTTTTTT. Its protein product is CASSLAGGNTGELFF.

This sequence joins TRBV15 and TRBJ1-4; D unclear. Per the germline V gene, CDR1 is LNHNV and CDR2 is YYDKDF (reference sequence). This CDR3 region has 16 residues. Trimming shortened V by 1 base and J by 2 bases, and 11 bases separated the two germline ends. The CDR3 nucleotides are TGTGCCACCAGCAGAGTGGTTGGGAGGACTAATGAAAAACTGTTTTTT. Protein: CATSRVVGRTNEKLFF.

This chain uses TRBV5-5 with TRBJ1-5, with D possibly being TRBD1 (5 bases). V lost 4 bases, J lost 6 bases, and 14 bases lay in between. The CDR3 runs to 14 residues. In germline, CDR1 is SGHKS, CDR2 YYEKEE (reference sequence). As DNA, the CDR3 is TGTGCCAGCAGCCCGGGGGGAAGTGGTCAGCCCCAGCATTTT. Its translation is CASSPGGSGQPQHF. Complete variable domain (other parts from reference TRBV5-5 and TRBJ1-5): DAGVTQSPTHLIKTRGQQVTLRCSPISGHKSVSWYQQVLGQGPQFIFQYYEKEERGRGNFPDRFSARQFPNYSSELNVNALLLGDSALYLCASSPGGSGQPQHFGDGTRLSIL.